Below are 3 T cell receptor beta chains sequenced from a single sample in a study of cytomegalovirus exposure and HLA in healthy donors. Repertoires were generated with immunoSEQ multiplex PCR, while TCRdb's copy carries only in-frame clones and drops some. The data contain 100,000 to 150,000 clones, 88% of them singletons. Sequencing was carried out using PBMCs. The origin of the receptors is a man under 40 in good health and CMV-seronegative.

The chain recombines TRBV4-1 with TRBJ2-7; 7 bases line up with TRBD1. The V and J ends lost 1 base and 5 bases, in that order; junction bases with no gene match: 8. The CDR3 has 15 residues. Germline V gene lookup returns CDR1 MGHRA and CDR2 YSYEKL. CDR3 nucleotide sequence: TGCGCCAGCAGCCAAGCGGTAGGGGGCTTGGACGAGCAGTACTTC. It translates to CASSQAVGGLDEQYF.

This sequence joins TRBV6-6 and TRBJ2-1; weak D call: TRBD2 (5 bases). Germline V gene sequence: CDR1 MNHNY, CDR2 SVGAGI (reference sequence). The CDR3 is 13 amino acids. V dropped 4 bases and J dropped 10 bases, with 14 bases sitting between them. This CDR3 reads CASSLLGTGEQFF. The CDR3, as DNA: TGTGCCAGCAGTTTACTAGGAACGGGCGAGCAGTTCTTC.

The J gene is TRBJ2-7, the V gene TRBV7-9; 7 nucleotides match TRBD1. V dropped 5 bases and J dropped 7; count of bases not matched to a gene: 8. Germline V gene sequence: CDR1 SEHNR, CDR2 FQNEAQ (reference sequence). This CDR3 region has 13 residues. The CDR3 loop is CASSPEGAGEQYF. The CDR3 DNA sequence: TGTGCCAGCAGCCCTGAGGGGGCAGGGGAGCAGTACTTC.